The clone carrying this T cell receptor beta chain turned up a few times. No antigen is known for it. This sample is part of a study of blood T cells in healthy people across ages. V lost 7 bases and J 3 bases, leaving 18 bases between the germline ends. CDR3 size: 15 residues. Donor samples were obtained from healthy Caucasian individuals from Russia, aged about 6 to 100. Study-level points and caveats: TCR beta diversity per million T cells fell roughly linearly with age.

Together with a sample-barcoded 5' primer, a J-beta primer mix was included in a second PCR lasting roughly 6 to 12 cycles. TCRdb independently ran MiXCR on the 5' RACE reads; one entry per CDR3 protein. The sample consists of under 1,000,000 distinct CDR3 sequences, around 36% of them appearing once. Material: blood. The sequence derives from a man aged 18 to 35 in good health. The chain couples TRBV12-3 or TRBV12-4 to TRBJ1-1; the D gene is possibly TRBD1 (5 bases). CDR3 protein: CASNFAGLGDTEAFF. The CDR3 DNA reads as TGTGCCAGCAATTTCGCGGGGCTTGGGGACACTGAAGCTTTCTTT.